One and the same sample provided the 30 T cell receptor beta chains below, sequenced in a study of Graves' ophthalmopathy and Graves' hyperthyroidism. Beta-chain TCR CDR3 regions were amplified from RNA transcripts. HTBI primers served in a first-round RT-PCR, which a second-round multiplex PCR followed. TCRdb itself ran the multiplex PCR reads through MiXCR, one entry per CDR3 protein. Among around 340,000 distinct CDR3 sequences, under 20% were seen once, and the ten largest hold 10% to 15%. Material: peripheral blood. The receptors originated from an adult man with Graves' ophthalmopathy.

This clonotype showed up many times. This chain links TRBV28 with TRBJ2-5, with D uncertain. The CDR3 is 14 residues long. From germline, CDR1 is MDHEN and CDR2 SYDVKM. V lost 4 bases to trimming and J lost 5 bases, with 14 bases between them. The CDR3 DNA is TGTGCCAGCAGTTCCCATGGTTCCGGCGAGACCCAGTACTTC. Amino acid sequence: CASSSHGSGETQYF.

This clonotype was recorded at least ten times. CDR3 region: CASTRSYMNTEAFF. The CDR3 bases are TGTGCCAGCACCCGGAGCTACATGAACACTGAAGCTTTCTTT. V and J are TRBV6-2 or TRBV6-3 and TRBJ1-1; D gene ambiguous. CDR1 is MNHEY, CDR2 SVGEGT, per germline. Trimming stripped 7 bases from V and 0 bases from J, with 12 bases between. This CDR3 region has 14 residues.

This sequence joins TRBV29-1 and TRBJ1-1; 7 positions agree with TRBD1. The CDR3 runs 15 residues. Trimming at V came to 4 bases and at J to 1 base, leaving 9 bases not matched to a gene. Germline CDR1 reads SQVTM; CDR2 reads ANQGSEA. The CDR3 sequence is CSVVGDYRGNTEAFF. The CDR3 coding sequence is TGCAGCGTTGTCGGAGACTACAGGGGGAACACTGAAGCTTTCTTT. The full variable domain, its missing parts supplied by reference TRBV29-1 and TRBJ1-1, is SAVISQKPSRDICQRGTSLTIQCQVDSQVTMMFWYRQQPGQSLTLIATANQGSEATYESGFVIDKFPISRPNLTFSTLTVSNMSPEDSSIYLCSVVGDYRGNTEAFFGQGTRLTVV.

This clonotype came up many times. The chain carries TRBV30 and TRBJ1-5, with D perhaps TRBD1 (6 bases). Germline CDR1 and CDR2: GTSNPN and SVGIG (reference sequence). Trimming took off 2 bases at V and 7 bases at J, with 15 bases between the two ends. CDR3 length: 14 residues. The CDR3 coding sequence is TGTGCCTGGAGTCCAGGGGCCGTGGGACAGCCCCAGCATTTT. Its translation is CAWSPGAVGQPQHF.

In its sample, this clonotype was seen many times. The V gene is TRBV20-1, the J gene TRBJ1-3; TRBD1 might be the D (5 bases). V was pared by 0 bases and J by 2 bases, with 11 bases between. Germline loops: CDR1 DFQATT, CDR2 SNEGSKA (reference sequence). The CDR3 covers 15 residues. The CDR3 DNA reads TGCAGTGCTAGAGATATACAGGACACTGGAAACACCATATATTTT. This sequence encodes CSARDIQDTGNTIYF.

The J gene is TRBJ1-2, the V gene TRBV2; possible D gene TRBD1, 6 bases. V was clipped by 4 bases and J by 2 bases, with 17 bases between them. This CDR3 has 16 residues. CDR1 is SNHLY and CDR2 is FYNNEI in the germline V gene. For the CDR3, the DNA is TGTGCCAGCAGTGCAGGACAGCAGGGGACCAACTATGGCTACACCTTC. Translating it yields CASSAGQQGTNYGYTF. Full variable domain (remainder filled in from reference TRBV2 and TRBJ1-2): EPEVTQTPSHQVTQMGQEVILRCVPISNHLYFYWYRQILGQKVEFLVSFYNNEISEKSEIFDDQFSVERPDGSNFTLKIRSTKLEDSAMYFCASSAGQQGTNYGYTFGSGTRLTVV.

At least ten counts were recorded for this clonotype. V gene TRBV11-1 combines with J gene TRBJ2-7, with 7 bases fitting TRBD2. This CDR3 contains 15 residues. V dropped 5 bases and J dropped 3; count of bases not matched to a gene: 10. Germline values: CDR1 SGHAT, CDR2 FQDESV (reference sequence). The CDR3 DNA reads TGTGCCAGCAGCCCAACCGTGCTAGCGGTCTACGAGCAGTACTTC. Translation: CASSPTVLAVYEQYF.

This clonotype was counted many times. The chain carries TRBV7-9 and TRBJ2-5; 11 bases fit TRBD2. CDR1 SEHNR and CDR2 FQNEAQ come from the germline V gene (reference sequence). The CDR3 covers 15 residues. With V trimmed by 5 bases and J by 4 bases, 6 bases remained unmatched. DNA of the CDR3: TGTGCCAGCAGCCCAAGCGGGACTAGCGGAGAGACCCAGTACTTC. Translating it yields CASSPSGTSGETQYF. The full variable domain, with the rest looked up from reference TRBV7-9 and TRBJ2-5, is DTGVSQNPRHKITKRGQNVTFRCDPISEHNRLYWYRQTLGQGPEFLTYFQNEAQLEKSRLLSDRFSAERPKGSFSTLEIQRTEQGDSAMYLCASSPSGTSGETQYFGPGTRLLVL.

V is TRBV28 and J is TRBJ2-5, with 9 bases that match TRBD2. After removal of 3 bases from V and 1 base from J, the junction contained 6 bases not matched to a gene. The V gene's germline CDR1 is MDHEN and CDR2 SYDVKM. The CDR3 is made up of 16 amino acids. In DNA, the CDR3 is TGTGCCAGCAGTTTCGGCGGGGGGGATAGCCAAGAGACCCAGTACTTC. Translation gives CASSFGGGDSQETQYF.

In this sample, this clonotype turned up a few times. The chain uses TRBV6-1 and TRBJ1-1, with 7 bases that match TRBD1. V trimming: 2 bases; J trimming: 9 bases; junction bases outside the gene matches: 6. Germline values: CDR1 MNHNS, CDR2 SASEGT. CDR3 length: 13 amino acids. Here the CDR3 DNA reads TGTGCCAGCAGTGAACAGGGGACAGAGAAAGCTTTCTTT. Translation gives CASSEQGTEKAFF.

This clonotype has ten or more counts. This rearrangement joins TRBV11-2 to TRBJ1-1, with unresolved D. Deletions cut 2 bases from V and 5 bases from J, with 9 bases between. CDR1 and CDR2 from the germline V gene are SGHAT and FQNNGV. The length of the CDR3 is 13 residues. The CDR3 spells CASSLSAWTEAFF. Here the CDR3 DNA reads TGTGCCAGCAGCTTATCTGCGTGGACTGAAGCTTTCTTT.

As concerns this clonotype: One junction end does not reproduce the germline sequence, and a read error may be involved. The V and J genes are TRBV29-1 and TRBJ2-7, with D perhaps TRBD2 (5 bases). Germline values: CDR1 SQVTM, CDR2 ANQGSEA. The CDR3 spans 12 residues. The CDR3 DNA follows: TGTAGCGTTGTGGGATTCACCTACGAGCAGTACTTC. Its protein product is CSVVGFTYEQYF.

The rearrangement links TRBV30 to TRBJ1-1, with D unclear. Trimming left V 0 bases short and J 4 bases short, with 9 bases between. Germline-derived CDR1 and CDR2 are GTSNPN and SVGIG (reference sequence). The CDR3 consists of 13 residues. The chain's CDR3 is CAWSVKGSTEAFF. The CDR3 DNA follows: TGTGCCTGGAGTGTCAAAGGGAGCACTGAAGCTTTCTTT.

The table lists this clonotype with many counts. The V gene is TRBV12-3 or TRBV12-4, the J gene TRBJ2-7, with D tentatively TRBD1 (6 bases). The V and J ends lost 8 bases and 6 bases respectively, with 14 bases between them. The CDR3 has 12 residues. The CDR3 sequence is CASRLYRVEQYF. CDR3 nucleotide sequence: TGTGCCAGCCGTCTCTACAGGGTCGAGCAGTACTTC.

In its sample, this clonotype was seen many times. The chain has TRBV12-3 or TRBV12-4 and TRBJ1-5; D is unclear. This CDR3 is built from 13 residues. V lost 6 bases and J 6 bases, leaving 12 bases between the germline ends. The CDR3 DNA reads as TGTGCCAGCAGATCTAGGTCGGGTCAGCCCCAGCATTTT. This gives the protein CASRSRSGQPQHF.

The table lists this clonotype with many counts. The V gene is TRBV4-3, the J gene TRBJ2-7, with D perhaps matching TRBD1 (5 bases). CDR3 length: 14 residues. Germline CDR1 is LGHNA and CDR2 is YSLEER. Deletions cut 0 bases from V and 4 bases from J, with 10 bases between. The CDR3 loop reads CASSQETENYEQYF. The CDR3 nucleotides are TGCGCCAGCAGCCAAGAGACAGAAAATTACGAGCAGTACTTC.

There are many counts of this clonotype. The chain is built from TRBV2 and TRBJ2-2; possible D gene TRBD1, 5 bases. CDR1 and CDR2 (germline): SNHLY, FYNNEI. This CDR3 region has 16 residues. The V end lost 4 bases, the J end lost 4 bases, and 16 bases lay between the germline ends. CDR3 nucleotide sequence: TGTGCCAGCAGTGTTGGCCAGGGTCGTGGCACCGGGGAGCTGTTTTTT. Encoded protein: CASSVGQGRGTGELFF.

This clonotype was counted many times. The junction and the germline gene differ at one end; a read error may be behind it. The rearrangement uses TRBV27 and TRBJ1-3; D is unclear. This CDR3 has 10 amino acids. Germline values: CDR1 MNHEY, CDR2 SMNVEV (reference sequence). The CDR3 spells CESSGNTIYF. DNA for the CDR3: TGCGAGAGCTCTGGAAACACCATATATTTT.

In regard to this clonotype: A much larger clonotype is one base distant, so this may be a read error. The chain combines TRBV19 with TRBJ1-5; D not certain. The germline CDR1 and CDR2 sequences are LNHDA and SQIVND (reference sequence). V lost 4 bases and J 6 bases, leaving 13 bases between the germline ends. This CDR3 region has 14 residues. CDR3 bases: TGTGCCAGTAGTACGCAACAAGGGTGTCAGCCCCAGCATTTT. Translating it yields CASSTQQGCQPQHF.

This chain links TRBV7-2 with TRBJ1-5; the D is unclear. The CDR3 is 13 residues long. Trimming took 6 bases from V and 7 from J, leaving 13 bases between them. Germline V lookup: CDR1 SGHTA, CDR2 FQGNSA. Written as DNA, the CDR3 is TGTGCCAGCAGTTCCAAGTTGGGACAGCCCCAGCATTTT. Translation: CASSSKLGQPQHF.

This clonotype has at least ten counts. The chain is built from TRBV3-1 and TRBJ1-6; 7 bases align to TRBD1. The CDR3 covers 14 residues. J gave up 9 bases and V 6 bases, and 8 bases lay outside the gene matches. CDR1 and CDR2 (germline): LGHDT, YNNKEL (reference sequence). CDR3 DNA sequence: TGTGCCAGCAGACCCAGACAGGGCGGTTCACCCCTCCACTTT. This translates into CASRPRQGGSPLHF.

At least ten counts were recorded for this clonotype. The chain is built from TRBV30 and TRBJ2-7, with a tentative D call TRBD1 (5 bases). The CDR3 is 12 amino acids. The germline gives CDR1 GTSNPN, CDR2 SVGIG (reference sequence). V lost 1 base to trimming and J lost 2 bases, with 6 bases between them. As DNA, the CDR3 is TGTGCCTGGAGTGCAGGGCCCTACGAGCAGTACTTC. Amino acids: CAWSAGPYEQYF. The whole variable domain, remainder taken from reference TRBV30 and TRBJ2-7, is SQTIHQWPATLVQPVGSPLSLECTVEGTSNPNLYWYRQAAGRGLQLLFYSVGIGQISSEVPQNLSASRPQDRQFILSSKKLLLSDSGFYLCAWSAGPYEQYFGPGTRLTVT.

In this sample, this clonotype turned up a few times. The chain joins TRBV25-1 to TRBJ1-6; a possible D gene is TRBD1 (5 bases). The V end was cut by 4 bases, the J end by 2 bases, with 9 bases between. The germline CDR1 and CDR2 sequences are MGHDK and SYGVNS. The CDR3 covers 15 residues. The chain's CDR3 is CASSGGVTYNSPLHF. CDR3 nucleotide sequence: TGTGCCAGCAGTGGAGGGGTCACCTATAATTCACCCCTCCACTTT.

This clonotype appeared many times. The chain uses TRBV7-2 and TRBJ1-2; D is unclear. Per germline, CDR1 SGHTA and CDR2 FQGNSA. CDR3 length: 14 residues. Trimming stripped 3 bases from V and 0 bases from J, with 8 bases between. The CDR3 DNA sequence: TGTGCCAGCAGCTTGGCAAGGGCTAACTATGGCTACACCTTC. Translation gives CASSLARANYGYTF.

This clonotype came up many times. The V call is TRBV18, the J call TRBJ2-5, with unresolved D. The CDR3 spans 12 residues. Germline CDR1 KGHSH, CDR2 LQKENI. V was cut by 3 bases and J by 5 bases, with 7 bases left in between. The CDR3 DNA sequence: TGTGCCAGCTCACCCTCGGCGGAGACCCAGTACTTC. Its translation is CASSPSAETQYF. Complete variable domain (other parts from reference TRBV18 and TRBJ2-5): NAGVMQNPRHLVRRRGQEARLRCSPMKGHSHVYWYRQLPEEGLKFMVYLQKENIIDESGMPKERFSAEFPKEGPSILRIQQVVRGDSAAYFCASSPSAETQYFGPGTRLLVL.

This clonotype was picked up a small number of times. The chain uses TRBV6-5 and TRBJ2-3; 8 bases line up with TRBD2. Germline-derived CDR1 and CDR2 are MNHEY and SVGAGI. The V gene end was trimmed by 0 bases and the J gene end by 8 bases; junction bases not matched to a gene: 4. The CDR3 is 14 residues long. The CDR3 reads CASSYSHREGTQYF. The CDR3 bases are TGTGCCAGCAGTTACTCGCACCGGGAGGGTACGCAGTATTTT.

Many counts were recorded for this clonotype. V usage is TRBV28 and J usage is TRBJ1-1, with a tentative D call TRBD1 (5 bases). CDR3 length: 11 amino acids. CDR1 is MDHEN and CDR2 is SYDVKM in the germline V gene. V was shortened by 6 bases and J by 12 bases, with 14 bases between the two germline ends. The CDR3 loop is CASRDNRGTFF. The CDR3 coding sequence is TGTGCCAGCAGGGACAACCGGGGGACTTTCTTT.

The table lists this clonotype with many counts. The chain combines TRBV18 with TRBJ1-1, with D possibly matching TRBD1 (5 bases). The V end lost 3 bases, the J end lost 1 base, and 12 bases lay between the germline ends. The CDR3 totals 15 residues. CDR1 and CDR2 from the germline V gene are KGHSH and LQKENI. In DNA form, the CDR3 reads TGTGCCAGCTCACCGGTGGACACACCGAACACTGAAGCTTTCTTT. This sequence encodes CASSPVDTPNTEAFF.

This clonotype showed up many times. The chain recombines TRBV5-1 with TRBJ2-7; maybe TRBD1 (6 bases). Trimming stripped 0 bases from V and 0 bases from J, with 13 bases between. Germline V CDR1 and CDR2: SGHRS, YFSETQ. This CDR3 spans 16 amino acids. For the CDR3, the DNA is TGCGCCAGCAGCTTGGCCGGGTCAGGGGCCTCCTACGAGCAGTACTTC. Translating it yields CASSLAGSGASYEQYF.

Ten or more counts support this clonotype. This chain links TRBV11-2 with TRBJ2-5; no definite D call. This CDR3 contains 13 residues. The V gene lost 3 bases and the J gene lost 2 bases, with 7 bases spanning the gap. Looked up from germline, CDR1 is SGHAT and CDR2 is FQNNGV. In DNA form, the CDR3 reads TGTGCCAGCAGCTTCGGCGAACAAGAGACCCAGTACTTC. Amino acids: CASSFGEQETQYF.